This T cell receptor beta chain was documented in a study of shared clonotypes between healthy human individuals. Study-wide background: Three plates were used per donor for CD4 naive, three for CD4 memory, two for CD8 naive and one for CD8 memory.

Execution of the assay was at deep level. Only in-frame clones appear in the TCRdb table, and some are missing; sequencing was by immunoSEQ multiplex PCR. The sample contains about 1 million clones, more than 65% of which appear only once. The sample comprised memory CD4+ T cells sorted from blood. Subset given: CD45RA-negative fraction. This sequence originates from a man aged 18 to 30 in good health.

The CDR3 region is CASSITSGGPENIQYF. CDR3 DNA: TGTGCCAGTAGTATAACTAGCGGGGGCCCTGAGAACATTCAGTACTTC. This sequence joins TRBV19 and TRBJ2-4; 11 bases are shared with TRBD2. The J segment lost 7 bases and the V segment lost 2 bases, leaving 7 bases of the junction unmatched. The CDR3 spans 16 residues. Germline V lookup: CDR1 LNHDA, CDR2 SQIVND (reference sequence). Full variable domain (outside the CDR3, taken from reference TRBV19 and TRBJ2-4): DGGITQSPKYLFRKEGQNVTLSCEQNLNHDAMYWYRQDPGQGLRLIYYSQIVNDFQKGDIAEGYSVSREKKESFPLTVTSAQKNPTAFYLCASSITSGGPENIQYFGAGTRLSVL.